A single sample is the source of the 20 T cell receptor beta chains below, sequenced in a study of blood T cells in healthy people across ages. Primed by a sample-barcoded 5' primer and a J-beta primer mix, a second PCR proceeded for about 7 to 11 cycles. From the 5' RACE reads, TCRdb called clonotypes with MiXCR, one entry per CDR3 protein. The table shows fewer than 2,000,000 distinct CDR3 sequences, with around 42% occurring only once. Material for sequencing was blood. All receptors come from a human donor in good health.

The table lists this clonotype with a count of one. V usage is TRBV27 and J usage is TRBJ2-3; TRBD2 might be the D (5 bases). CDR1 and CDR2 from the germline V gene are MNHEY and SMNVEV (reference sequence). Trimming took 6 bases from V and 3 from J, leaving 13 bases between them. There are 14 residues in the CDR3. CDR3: CASSLPWETDTQYF. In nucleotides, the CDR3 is TGTGCCAGCAGCCTGCCTTGGGAGACAGATACGCAGTATTTT.

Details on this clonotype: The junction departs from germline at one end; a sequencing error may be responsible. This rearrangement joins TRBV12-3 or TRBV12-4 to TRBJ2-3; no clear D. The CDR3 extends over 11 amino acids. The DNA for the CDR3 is TGTGCCGGCAGTTCAACAGATACGCAGTATTTT. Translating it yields CAGSSTDTQYF.

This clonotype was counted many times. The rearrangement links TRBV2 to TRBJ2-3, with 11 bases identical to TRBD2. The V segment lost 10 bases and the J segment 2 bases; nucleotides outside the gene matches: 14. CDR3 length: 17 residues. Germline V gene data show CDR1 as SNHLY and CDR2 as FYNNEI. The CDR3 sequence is CATRSETSGDNTDTQYF. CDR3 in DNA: TGTGCCACCAGATCCGAGACTAGCGGGGATAACACAGATACGCAGTATTTT.

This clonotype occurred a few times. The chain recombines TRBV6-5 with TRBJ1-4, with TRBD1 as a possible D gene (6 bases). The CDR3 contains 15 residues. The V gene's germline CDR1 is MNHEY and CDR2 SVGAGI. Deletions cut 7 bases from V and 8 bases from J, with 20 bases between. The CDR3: CASKLQGIDGEKLFF. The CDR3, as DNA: TGTGCCAGCAAATTACAGGGCATCGACGGAGAAAAACTGTTTTTT.

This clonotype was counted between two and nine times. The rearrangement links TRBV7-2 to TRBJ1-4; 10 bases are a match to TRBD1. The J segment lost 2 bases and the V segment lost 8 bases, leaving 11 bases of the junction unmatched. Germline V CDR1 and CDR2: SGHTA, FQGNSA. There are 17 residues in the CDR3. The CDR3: CASPRPGQGMTNEKLFF. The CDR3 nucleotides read TGTGCCAGCCCACGACCGGGACAGGGGATGACTAATGAAAAACTGTTTTTT. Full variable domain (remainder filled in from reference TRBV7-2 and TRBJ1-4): GAGVSQSPSNKVTEKGKDVELRCDPISGHTALYWYRQSLGQGLEFLIYFQGNSAPDKSGLPSDRFSAERTGGSVSTLTIQRTQQEDSAVYLCASPRPGQGMTNEKLFFGSGTQLSVL.

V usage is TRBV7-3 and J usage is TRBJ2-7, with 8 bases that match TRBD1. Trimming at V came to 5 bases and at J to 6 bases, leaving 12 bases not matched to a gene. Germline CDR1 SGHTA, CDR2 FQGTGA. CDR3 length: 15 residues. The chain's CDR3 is CASSPRSGTGGEQYF. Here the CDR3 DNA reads TGTGCCAGCAGCCCCCGATCCGGGACAGGTGGCGAGCAGTACTTC.

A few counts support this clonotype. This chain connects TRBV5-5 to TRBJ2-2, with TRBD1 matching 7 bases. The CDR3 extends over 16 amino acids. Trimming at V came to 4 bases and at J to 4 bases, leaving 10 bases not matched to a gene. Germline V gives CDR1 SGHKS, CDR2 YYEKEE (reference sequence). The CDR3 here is CASSRIQGWTTGELFF. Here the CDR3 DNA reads TGTGCCAGCAGCCGGATACAGGGGTGGACCACCGGGGAGCTGTTTTTT.

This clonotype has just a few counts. CDR3 sequence (DNA): TGTGCCAGCAGGCTACCGGGACTAGGGGAGACCCAGTACTTC. Protein sequence: CASRLPGLGETQYF. The chain couples TRBV7-6 to TRBJ2-5; 8 bases align to TRBD2. The trim removed 6 bases at V and 5 bases at J, leaving 8 bases unmatched. The CDR3 is made up of 14 amino acids. The germline gives CDR1 SGHVS, CDR2 FNYEAQ.

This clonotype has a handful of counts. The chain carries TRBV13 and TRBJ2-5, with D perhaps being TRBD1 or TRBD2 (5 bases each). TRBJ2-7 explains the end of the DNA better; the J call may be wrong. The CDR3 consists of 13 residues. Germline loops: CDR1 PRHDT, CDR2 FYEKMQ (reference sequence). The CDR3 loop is CASSMRGRLEQYF. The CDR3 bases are TGTGCCAGCAGCATGAGGGGACGTCTCGAGCAGTACTTC.

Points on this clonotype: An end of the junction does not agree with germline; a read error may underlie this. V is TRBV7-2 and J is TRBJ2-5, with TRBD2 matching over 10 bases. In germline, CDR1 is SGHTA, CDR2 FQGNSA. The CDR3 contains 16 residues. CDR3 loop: CACSLMPSGGSETQYF. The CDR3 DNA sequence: TGTGCCTGCAGCTTAATGCCTAGCGGGGGCTCGGAGACCCAGTACTTC.

The CDR3 here is CASSFLHRGNTEAFF. The CDR3 DNA follows: TGTGCCAGCAGCTTTCTTCACAGGGGGAACACTGAAGCTTTCTTT. The V gene is TRBV7-2, the J gene TRBJ1-1, with 7 bases identical to TRBD1. The junction had 5 bases not matched to a gene; V was cut back by 3 bases and J by 1 base. CDR3 length: 15 amino acids. In germline, CDR1 is SGHTA, CDR2 FQGNSA.

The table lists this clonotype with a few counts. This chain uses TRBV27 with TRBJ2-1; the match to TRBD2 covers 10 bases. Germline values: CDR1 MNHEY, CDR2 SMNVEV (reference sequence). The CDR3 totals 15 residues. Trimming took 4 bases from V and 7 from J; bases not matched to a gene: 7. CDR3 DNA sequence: TGTGCCAGCAGTTCGGGGACTAGCGCTGAGAATGAGCAGTTCTTC. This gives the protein CASSSGTSAENEQFF.

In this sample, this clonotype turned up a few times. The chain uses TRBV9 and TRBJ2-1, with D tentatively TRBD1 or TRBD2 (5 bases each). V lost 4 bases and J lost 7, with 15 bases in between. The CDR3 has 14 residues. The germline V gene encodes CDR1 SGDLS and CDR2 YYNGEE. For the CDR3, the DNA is TGTGCCAGCAGCTCCCGGGGATGGGGGAATGAGCAGTTCTTC. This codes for CASSSRGWGNEQFF.

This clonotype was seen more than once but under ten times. The CDR3 protein is CASSLVGQGAKNIQYF. Written as DNA, the CDR3 is TGTGCCAGCTCCTTAGTCGGCCAGGGAGCCAAAAACATTCAGTACTTC. The chain joins TRBV6-1 to TRBJ2-4, with D possibly being TRBD1 (5 bases). Per the germline V gene, CDR1 is MNHNS and CDR2 is SASEGT. V was clipped by 8 bases and J by 0 bases, with 17 bases between them. This CDR3 region has 16 residues.

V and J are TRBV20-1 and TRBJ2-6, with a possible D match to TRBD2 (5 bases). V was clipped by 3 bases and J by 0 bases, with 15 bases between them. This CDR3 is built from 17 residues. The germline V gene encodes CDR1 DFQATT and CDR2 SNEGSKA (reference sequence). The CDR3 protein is CSARGRLRDSGANVLTF. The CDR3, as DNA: TGCAGTGCTAGGGGGAGATTAAGGGACTCTGGGGCCAACGTCCTGACTTTC.

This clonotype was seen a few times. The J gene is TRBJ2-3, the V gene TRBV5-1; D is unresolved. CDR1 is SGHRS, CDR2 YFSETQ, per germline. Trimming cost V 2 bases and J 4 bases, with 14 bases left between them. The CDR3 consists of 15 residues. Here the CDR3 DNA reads TGCGCCAGCAGCTTCGCACTCCTCGCGCCAGATACGCAGTATTTT. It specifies CASSFALLAPDTQYF.

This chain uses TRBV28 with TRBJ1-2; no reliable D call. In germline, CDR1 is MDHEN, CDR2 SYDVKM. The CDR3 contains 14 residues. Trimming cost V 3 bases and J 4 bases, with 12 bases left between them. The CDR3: CASSFLLSSYGYTF. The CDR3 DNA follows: TGTGCCAGCAGTTTTTTACTGTCCAGCTATGGCTACACCTTC.

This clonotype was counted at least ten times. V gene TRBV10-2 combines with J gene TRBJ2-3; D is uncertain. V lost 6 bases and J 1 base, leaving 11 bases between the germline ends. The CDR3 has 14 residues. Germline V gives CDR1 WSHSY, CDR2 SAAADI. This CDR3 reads CASREEEGTDTQYF. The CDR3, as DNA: TGCGCCAGCAGAGAGGAAGAGGGCACAGATACGCAGTATTTT.

The CDR3 bases are TGTGCCAGCAGCTTAGCGGCCAGGACCGGCTATGGCTACACCTTC. Protein: CASSLAARTGYGYTF. The chain uses TRBV7-9 and TRBJ1-2; D gene ambiguous. The germline V gene has CDR1 SEHNR and CDR2 FQNEAQ (reference sequence). Trimming stripped 0 bases from V and 4 bases from J, with 12 bases between. This CDR3 is 15 amino acids long.

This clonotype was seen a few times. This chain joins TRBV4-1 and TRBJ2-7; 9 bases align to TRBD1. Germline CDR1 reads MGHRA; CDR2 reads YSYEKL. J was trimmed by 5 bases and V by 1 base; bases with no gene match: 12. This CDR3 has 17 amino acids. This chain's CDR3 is CASSQAQAGTGRHEQYF. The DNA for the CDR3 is TGCGCCAGCAGCCAAGCTCAAGCCGGGACAGGGCGCCACGAGCAGTACTTC.